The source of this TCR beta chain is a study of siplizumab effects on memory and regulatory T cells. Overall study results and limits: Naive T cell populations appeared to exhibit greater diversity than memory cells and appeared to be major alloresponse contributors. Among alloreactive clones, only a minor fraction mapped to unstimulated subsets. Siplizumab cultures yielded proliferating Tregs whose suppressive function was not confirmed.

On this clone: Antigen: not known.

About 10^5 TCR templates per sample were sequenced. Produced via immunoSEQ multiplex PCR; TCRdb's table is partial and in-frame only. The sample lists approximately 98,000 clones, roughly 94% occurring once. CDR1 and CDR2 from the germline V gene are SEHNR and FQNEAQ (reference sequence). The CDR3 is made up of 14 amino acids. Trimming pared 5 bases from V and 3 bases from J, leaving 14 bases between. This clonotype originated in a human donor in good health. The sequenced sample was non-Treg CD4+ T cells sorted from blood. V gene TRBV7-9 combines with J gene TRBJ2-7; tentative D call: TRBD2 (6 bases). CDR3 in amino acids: CASSPGGEVYEQYF. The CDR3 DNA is TGTGCCAGCAGCCCCGGTGGGGAGGTCTACGAGCAGTACTTC.